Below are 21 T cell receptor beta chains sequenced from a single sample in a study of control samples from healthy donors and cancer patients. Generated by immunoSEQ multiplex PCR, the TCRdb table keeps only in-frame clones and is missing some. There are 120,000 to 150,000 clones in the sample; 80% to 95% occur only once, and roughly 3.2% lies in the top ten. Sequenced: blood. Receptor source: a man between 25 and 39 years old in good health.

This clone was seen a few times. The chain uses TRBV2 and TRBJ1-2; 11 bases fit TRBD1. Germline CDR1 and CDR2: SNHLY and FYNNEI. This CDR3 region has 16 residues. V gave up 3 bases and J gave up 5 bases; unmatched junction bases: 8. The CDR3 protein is CASSDRIGQGAYGYTF. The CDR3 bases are TGTGCCAGCAGTGATAGGATCGGACAGGGGGCGTATGGCTACACCTTC.

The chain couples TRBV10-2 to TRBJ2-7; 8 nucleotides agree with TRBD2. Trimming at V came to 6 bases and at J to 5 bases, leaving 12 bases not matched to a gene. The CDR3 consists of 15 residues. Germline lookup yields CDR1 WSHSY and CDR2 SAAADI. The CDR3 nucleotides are TGCGCCAGCAGCCTCGGTCAGCGGGGGCAGAACGAGCAGTACTTC. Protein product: CASSLGQRGQNEQYF.

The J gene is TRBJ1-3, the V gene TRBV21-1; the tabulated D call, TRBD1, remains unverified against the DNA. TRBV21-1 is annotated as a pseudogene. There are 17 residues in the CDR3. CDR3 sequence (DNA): TGTGCCAGCAGTACCTGGAGGACAGGTCGCTCTGGAAACACCATATATTTT. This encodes CASSTWRTGRSGNTIYF.

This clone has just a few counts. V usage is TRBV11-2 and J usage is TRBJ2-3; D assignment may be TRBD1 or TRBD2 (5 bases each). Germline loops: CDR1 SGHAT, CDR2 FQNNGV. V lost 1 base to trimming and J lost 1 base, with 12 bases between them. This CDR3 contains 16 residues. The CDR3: CASSLGAGTGTDTQYF. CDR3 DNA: TGTGCCAGCAGCTTAGGCGCCGGGACGGGCACAGATACGCAGTATTTT.

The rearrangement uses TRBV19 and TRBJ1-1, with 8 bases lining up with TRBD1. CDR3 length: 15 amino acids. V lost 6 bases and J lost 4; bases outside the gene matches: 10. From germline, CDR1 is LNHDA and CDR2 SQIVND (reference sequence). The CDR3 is CASRAGGQGSTEAFF. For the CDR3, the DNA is TGTGCCAGTAGGGCCGGAGGACAGGGCAGCACTGAAGCTTTCTTT.

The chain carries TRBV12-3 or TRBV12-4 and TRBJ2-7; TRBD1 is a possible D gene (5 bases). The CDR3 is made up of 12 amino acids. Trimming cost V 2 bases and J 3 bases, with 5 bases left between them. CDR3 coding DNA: TGTGCCAGCAGTTTAAGGGGCTACGAGCAGTACTTC. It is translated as CASSLRGYEQYF.

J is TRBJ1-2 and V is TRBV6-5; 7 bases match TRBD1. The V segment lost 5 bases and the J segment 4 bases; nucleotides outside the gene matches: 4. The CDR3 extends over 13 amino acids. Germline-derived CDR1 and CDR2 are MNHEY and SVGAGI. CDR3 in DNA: TGTGCCAGCAGTACAGGGGAGGTCTATGGCTACACCTTC. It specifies CASSTGEVYGYTF.

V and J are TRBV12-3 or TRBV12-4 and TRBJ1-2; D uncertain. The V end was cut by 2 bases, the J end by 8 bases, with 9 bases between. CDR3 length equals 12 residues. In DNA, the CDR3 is TGTGCCAGCAGTTTAAAGGGAGGAGGCTACACCTTC. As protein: CASSLKGGGYTF.

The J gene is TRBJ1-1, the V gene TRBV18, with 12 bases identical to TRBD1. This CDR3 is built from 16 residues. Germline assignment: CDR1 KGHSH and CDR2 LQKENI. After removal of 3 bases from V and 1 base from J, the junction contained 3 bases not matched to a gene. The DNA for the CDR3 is TGTGCCAGCTCACCCTGGGACAGGGGGCGGAACACTGAAGCTTTCTTT. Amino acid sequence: CASSPWDRGRNTEAFF.

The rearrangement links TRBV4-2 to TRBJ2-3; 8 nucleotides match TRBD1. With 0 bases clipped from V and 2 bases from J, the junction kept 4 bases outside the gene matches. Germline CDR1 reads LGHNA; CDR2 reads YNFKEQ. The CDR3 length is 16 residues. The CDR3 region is CASSQERDRITDTQYF. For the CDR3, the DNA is TGTGCCAGCAGCCAAGAAAGGGACAGGATCACAGATACGCAGTATTTT.

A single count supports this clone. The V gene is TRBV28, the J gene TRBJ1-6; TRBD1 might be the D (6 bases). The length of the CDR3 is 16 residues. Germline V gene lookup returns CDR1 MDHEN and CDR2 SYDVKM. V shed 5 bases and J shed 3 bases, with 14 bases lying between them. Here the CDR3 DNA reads TGTGCCAGCAGTCAAAAGGGGGTCGGCTATAATTCACCCCTCCACTTT. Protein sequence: CASSQKGVGYNSPLHF.

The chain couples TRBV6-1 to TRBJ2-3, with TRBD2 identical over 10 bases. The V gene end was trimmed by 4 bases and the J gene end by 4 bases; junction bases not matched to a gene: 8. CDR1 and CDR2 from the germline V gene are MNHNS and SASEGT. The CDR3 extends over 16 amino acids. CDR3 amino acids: CASSGLAGGGADTQYF. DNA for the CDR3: TGTGCCAGCAGTGGATTAGCGGGGGGCGGGGCAGATACGCAGTATTTT.

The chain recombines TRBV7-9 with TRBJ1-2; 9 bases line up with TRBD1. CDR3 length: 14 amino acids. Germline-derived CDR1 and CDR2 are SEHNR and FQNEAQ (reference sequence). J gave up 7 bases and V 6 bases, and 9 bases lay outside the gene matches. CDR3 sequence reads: CASSTKQGASGYTF. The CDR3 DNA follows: TGTGCCAGCAGTACAAAACAGGGGGCCTCTGGCTACACCTTC.

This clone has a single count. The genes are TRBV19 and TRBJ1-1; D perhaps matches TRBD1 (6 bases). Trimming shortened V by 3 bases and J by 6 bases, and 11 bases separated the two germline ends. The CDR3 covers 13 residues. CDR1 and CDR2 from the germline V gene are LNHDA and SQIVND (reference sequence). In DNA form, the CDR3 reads TGTGCCAGTAGTATTGGAGGGGGATCTGAAGCTTTCTTT. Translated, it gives CASSIGGGSEAFF.

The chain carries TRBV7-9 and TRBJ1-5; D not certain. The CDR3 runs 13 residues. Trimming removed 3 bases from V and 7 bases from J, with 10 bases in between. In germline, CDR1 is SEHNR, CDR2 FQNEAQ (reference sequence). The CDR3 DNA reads TGTGCCAGCAGCTTTGACCCTGACCAGCCCCAGCATTTT. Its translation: CASSFDPDQPQHF.

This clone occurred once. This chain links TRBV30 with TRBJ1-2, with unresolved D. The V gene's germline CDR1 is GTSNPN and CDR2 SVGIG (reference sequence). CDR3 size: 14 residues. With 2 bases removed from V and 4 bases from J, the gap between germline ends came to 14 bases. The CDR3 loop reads CAWSIDMGGYGYTF. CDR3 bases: TGTGCCTGGAGTATAGATATGGGAGGCTATGGCTACACCTTC.

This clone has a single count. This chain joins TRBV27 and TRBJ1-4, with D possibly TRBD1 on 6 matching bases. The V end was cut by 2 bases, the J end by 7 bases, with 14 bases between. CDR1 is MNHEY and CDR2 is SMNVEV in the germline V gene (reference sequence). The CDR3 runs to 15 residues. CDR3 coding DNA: TGTGCCAGCAGTTTACTGACAGGAGCCTCTGAAAAACTGTTTTTT. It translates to CASSLLTGASEKLFF.

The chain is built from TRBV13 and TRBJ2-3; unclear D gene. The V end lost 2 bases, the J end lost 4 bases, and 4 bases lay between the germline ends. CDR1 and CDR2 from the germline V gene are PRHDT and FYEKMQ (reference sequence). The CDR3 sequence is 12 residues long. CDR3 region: CASSLRADTQYF. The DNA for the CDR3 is TGTGCCAGCAGCTTACGGGCAGATACGCAGTATTTT.

CDR3 DNA sequence: TGTGCCAGTAGTGGACCAGACAGACAGAACACTGAAGCTTTCTTT. It encodes CASSGPDRQNTEAFF. The chain couples TRBV19 to TRBJ1-1, with a weak D call TRBD1 (5 bases). CDR1 LNHDA and CDR2 SQIVND come from the germline V gene (reference sequence). V dropped 5 bases and J dropped 1 base, with 14 bases sitting between them. The CDR3 contains 15 residues.

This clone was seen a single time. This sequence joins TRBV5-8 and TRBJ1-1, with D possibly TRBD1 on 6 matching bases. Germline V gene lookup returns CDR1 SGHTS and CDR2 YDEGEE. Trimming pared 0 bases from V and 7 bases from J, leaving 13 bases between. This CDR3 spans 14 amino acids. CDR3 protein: CASSLVHRDLEAFF. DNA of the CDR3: TGTGCCAGCAGCTTGGTCCACAGGGACCTTGAAGCTTTCTTT.

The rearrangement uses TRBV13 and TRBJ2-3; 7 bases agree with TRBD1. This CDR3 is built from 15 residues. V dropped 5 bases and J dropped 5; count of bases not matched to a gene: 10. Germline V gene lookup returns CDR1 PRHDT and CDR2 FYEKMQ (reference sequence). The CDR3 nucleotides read TGTGCCAGCAGCCCACCTAGGGGGCGACAAGATACGCAGTATTTT. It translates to CASSPPRGRQDTQYF.